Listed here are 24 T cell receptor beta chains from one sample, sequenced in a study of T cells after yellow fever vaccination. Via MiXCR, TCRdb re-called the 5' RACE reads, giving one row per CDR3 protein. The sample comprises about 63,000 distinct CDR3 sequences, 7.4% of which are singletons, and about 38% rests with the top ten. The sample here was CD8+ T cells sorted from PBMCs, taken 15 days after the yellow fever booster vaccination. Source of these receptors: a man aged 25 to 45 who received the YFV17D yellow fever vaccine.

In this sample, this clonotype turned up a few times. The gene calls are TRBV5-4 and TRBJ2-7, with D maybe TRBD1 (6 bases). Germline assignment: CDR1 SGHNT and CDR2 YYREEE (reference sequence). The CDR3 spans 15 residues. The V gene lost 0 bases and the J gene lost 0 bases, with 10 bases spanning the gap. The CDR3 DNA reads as TGTGCCAGCAGCTTGGCAGGGGCGCGCTCCTACGAGCAGTACTTC. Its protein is CASSLAGARSYEQYF.

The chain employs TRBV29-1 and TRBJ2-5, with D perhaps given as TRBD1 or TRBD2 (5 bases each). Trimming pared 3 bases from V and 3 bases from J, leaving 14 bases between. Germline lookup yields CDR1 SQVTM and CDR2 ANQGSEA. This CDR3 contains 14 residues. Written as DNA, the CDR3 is TGCAGCGTTGACGAGGTGCAGGGAGAAGAGACCCAGTACTTC. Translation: CSVDEVQGEETQYF. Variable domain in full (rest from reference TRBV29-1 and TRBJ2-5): SAVISQKPSRDICQRGTSLTIQCQVDSQVTMMFWYRQQPGQSLTLIATANQGSEATYESGFVIDKFPISRPNLTFSTLTVSNMSPEDSSIYLCSVDEVQGEETQYFGPGTRLLVL.

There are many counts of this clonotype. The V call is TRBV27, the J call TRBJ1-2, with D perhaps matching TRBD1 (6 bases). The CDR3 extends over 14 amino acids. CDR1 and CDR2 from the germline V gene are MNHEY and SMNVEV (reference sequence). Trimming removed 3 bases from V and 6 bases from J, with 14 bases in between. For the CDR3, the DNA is TGTGCCAGCAGTTTCTCCGGGACACCCCATGGCTACACCTTC. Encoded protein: CASSFSGTPHGYTF.

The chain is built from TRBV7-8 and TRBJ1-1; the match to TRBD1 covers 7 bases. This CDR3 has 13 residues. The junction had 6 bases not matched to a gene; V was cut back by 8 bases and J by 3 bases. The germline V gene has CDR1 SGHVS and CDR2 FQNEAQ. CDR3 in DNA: TGTGCCAGCTCCTGGACAGGAGACACTGAAGCTTTCTTT. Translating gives CASSWTGDTEAFF.

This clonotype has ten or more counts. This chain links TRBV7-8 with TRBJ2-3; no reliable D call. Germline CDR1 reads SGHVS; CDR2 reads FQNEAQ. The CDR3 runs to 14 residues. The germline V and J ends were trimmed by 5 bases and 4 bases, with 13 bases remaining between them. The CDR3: CASSPPEGSDTQYF. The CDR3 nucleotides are TGTGCCAGCAGCCCCCCGGAAGGCTCAGATACGCAGTATTTT.

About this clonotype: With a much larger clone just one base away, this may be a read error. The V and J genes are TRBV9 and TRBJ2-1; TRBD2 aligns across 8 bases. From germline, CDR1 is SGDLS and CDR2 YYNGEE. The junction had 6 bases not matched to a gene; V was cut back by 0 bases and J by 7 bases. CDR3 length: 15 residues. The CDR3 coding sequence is TGTGCCAGCAGCGTAGGAGCGGGAGCAGGGAATGAGCAGTTCTTC. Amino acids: CASSVGAGAGNEQFF.

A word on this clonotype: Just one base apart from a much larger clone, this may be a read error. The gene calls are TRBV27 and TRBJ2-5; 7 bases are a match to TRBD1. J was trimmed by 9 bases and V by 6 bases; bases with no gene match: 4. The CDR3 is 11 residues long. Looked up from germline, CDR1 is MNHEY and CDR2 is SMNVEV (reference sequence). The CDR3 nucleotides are TGTGCCAGCAGCAGGGGGAAGCCCCAGTACTTC. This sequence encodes CASSRGKPQYF.

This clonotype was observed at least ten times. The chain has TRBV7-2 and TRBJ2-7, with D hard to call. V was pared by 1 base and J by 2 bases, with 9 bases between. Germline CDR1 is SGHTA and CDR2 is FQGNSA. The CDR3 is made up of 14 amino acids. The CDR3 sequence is CASSLETSAYEQYF. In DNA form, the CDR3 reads TGTGCCAGCAGCTTAGAAACCTCCGCCTACGAGCAGTACTTC.

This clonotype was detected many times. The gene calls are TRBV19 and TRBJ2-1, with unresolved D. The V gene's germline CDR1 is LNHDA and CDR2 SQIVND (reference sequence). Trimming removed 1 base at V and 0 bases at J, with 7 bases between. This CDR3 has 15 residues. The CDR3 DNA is TGTGCCAGTAGTATAGGAGTAAGCTCCTACAATGAGCAGTTCTTC. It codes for CASSIGVSSYNEQFF.

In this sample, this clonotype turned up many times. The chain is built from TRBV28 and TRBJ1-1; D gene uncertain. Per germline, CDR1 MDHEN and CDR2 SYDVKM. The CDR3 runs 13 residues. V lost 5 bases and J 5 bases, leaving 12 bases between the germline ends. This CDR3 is CASSLVLGTEAFF. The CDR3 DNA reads TGTGCCAGCAGTCTTGTGTTGGGGACTGAAGCTTTCTTT.

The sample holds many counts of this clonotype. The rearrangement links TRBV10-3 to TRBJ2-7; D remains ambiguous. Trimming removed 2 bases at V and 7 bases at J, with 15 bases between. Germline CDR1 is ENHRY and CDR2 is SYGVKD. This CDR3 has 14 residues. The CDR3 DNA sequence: TGTGCCATCAGTGAGGGCAGTTCCCTCTGGGAGCAGTACTTC. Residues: CAISEGSSLWEQYF.

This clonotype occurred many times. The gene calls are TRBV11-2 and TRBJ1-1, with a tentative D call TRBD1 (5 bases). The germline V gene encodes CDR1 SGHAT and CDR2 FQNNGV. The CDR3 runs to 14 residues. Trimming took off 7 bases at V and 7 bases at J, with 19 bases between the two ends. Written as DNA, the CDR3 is TGTGCCAGCACACACAGGTGGGATGGCCATGAAGCTTTCTTT. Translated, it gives CASTHRWDGHEAFF.

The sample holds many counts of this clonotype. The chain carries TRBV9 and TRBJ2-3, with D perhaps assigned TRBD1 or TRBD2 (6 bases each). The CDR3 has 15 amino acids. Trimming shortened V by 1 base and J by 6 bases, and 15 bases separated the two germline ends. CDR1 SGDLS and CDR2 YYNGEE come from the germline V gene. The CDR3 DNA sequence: TGTGCCAGCAGCGTAAGGGGGGACGGGAGTGATACGCAGTATTTT. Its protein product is CASSVRGDGSDTQYF.

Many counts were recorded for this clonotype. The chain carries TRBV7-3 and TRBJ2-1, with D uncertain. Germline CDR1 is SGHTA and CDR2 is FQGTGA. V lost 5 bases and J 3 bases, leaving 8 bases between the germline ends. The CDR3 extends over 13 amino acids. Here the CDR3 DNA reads TGTGCCAGCAGCCGAACAGTCTACAATGAGCAGTTCTTC. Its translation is CASSRTVYNEQFF. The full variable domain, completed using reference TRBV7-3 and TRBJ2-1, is GAGVSQTPSNKVTEKGKYVELRCDPISGHTALYWYRQSLGQGPEFLIYFQGTGAADDSGLPNDRFFAVRPEGSVSTLKIQRTERGDSAVYLCASSRTVYNEQFFGPGTRLTVL.

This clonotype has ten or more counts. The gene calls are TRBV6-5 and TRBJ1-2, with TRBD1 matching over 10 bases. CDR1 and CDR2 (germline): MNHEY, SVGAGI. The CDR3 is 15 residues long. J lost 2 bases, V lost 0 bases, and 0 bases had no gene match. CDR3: CASSYSGQGNYGYTF. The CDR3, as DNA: TGTGCCAGCAGTTACTCGGGACAGGGGAACTATGGCTACACCTTC.

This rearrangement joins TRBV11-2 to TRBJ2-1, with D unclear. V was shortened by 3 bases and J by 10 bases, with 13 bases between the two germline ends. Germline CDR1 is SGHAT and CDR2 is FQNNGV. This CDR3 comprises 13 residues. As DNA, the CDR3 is TGTGCCAGCAGCTTCCCCGGTGCAGGCGAGCAGTTCTTC. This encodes CASSFPGAGEQFF.

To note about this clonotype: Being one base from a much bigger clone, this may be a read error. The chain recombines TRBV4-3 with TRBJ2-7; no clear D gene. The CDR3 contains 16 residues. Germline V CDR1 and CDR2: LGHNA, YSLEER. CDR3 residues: CVSSQLIAPQFNEQYF. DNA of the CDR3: TGCGTCAGCAGCCAACTCATTGCCCCCCAATTCAACGAGCAGTACTTC.

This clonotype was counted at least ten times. The CDR3 loop is CASSSEMTAYEQYF. DNA for the CDR3: TGCGCCAGCAGCTCGGAAATGACAGCTTACGAGCAGTACTTC. The chain uses TRBV5-1 and TRBJ2-7, with D possibly being TRBD1 (5 bases). The V end lost 3 bases, the J end lost 4 bases, and 14 bases lay between the germline ends. The CDR3 runs to 14 residues. Germline values: CDR1 SGHRS, CDR2 YFSETQ.

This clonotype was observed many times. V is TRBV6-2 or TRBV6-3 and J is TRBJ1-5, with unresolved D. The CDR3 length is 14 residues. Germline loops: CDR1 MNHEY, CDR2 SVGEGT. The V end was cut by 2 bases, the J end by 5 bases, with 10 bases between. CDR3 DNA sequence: TGTGCCAGCAGTTACGGGTACGAAGATCAGCCCCAGCATTTT. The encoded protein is CASSYGYEDQPQHF.

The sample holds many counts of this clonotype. DNA of the CDR3: TGCGCCAGCAGCTTGGGACAGGGACAAGAGACCCAGTACTTC. Translated: CASSLGQGQETQYF. V and J are TRBV5-1 and TRBJ2-5; 7 positions agree with TRBD1. Germline V lookup: CDR1 SGHRS, CDR2 YFSETQ. The V segment lost 0 bases and the J segment 2 bases; nucleotides outside the gene matches: 1. This CDR3 has 14 amino acids. The whole variable domain, remainder taken from reference TRBV5-1 and TRBJ2-5, is KAGVTQTPRYLIKTRGQQVTLSCSPISGHRSVSWYQQTPGQGLQFLFEYFSETQRNKGNFPGRFSGRQFSNSRSEMNVSTLELGDSALYLCASSLGQGQETQYFGPGTRLLVL.

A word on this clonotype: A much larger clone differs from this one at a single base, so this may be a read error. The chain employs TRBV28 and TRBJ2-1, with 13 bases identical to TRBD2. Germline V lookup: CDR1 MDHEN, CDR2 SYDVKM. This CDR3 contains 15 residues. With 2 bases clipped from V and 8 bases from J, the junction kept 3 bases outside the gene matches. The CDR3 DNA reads TGTGCCAGCAGTTTAGGCACTAGCGGGAGGGATGAGCAGTTCTTC. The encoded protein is CASSLGTSGRDEQFF.

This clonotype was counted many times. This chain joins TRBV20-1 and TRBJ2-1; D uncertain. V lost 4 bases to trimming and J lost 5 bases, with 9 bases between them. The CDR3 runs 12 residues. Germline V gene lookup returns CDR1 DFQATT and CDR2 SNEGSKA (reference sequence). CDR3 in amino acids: CSAIPRDNEQFF. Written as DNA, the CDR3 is TGCAGTGCTATTCCTCGGGACAATGAGCAGTTCTTC.

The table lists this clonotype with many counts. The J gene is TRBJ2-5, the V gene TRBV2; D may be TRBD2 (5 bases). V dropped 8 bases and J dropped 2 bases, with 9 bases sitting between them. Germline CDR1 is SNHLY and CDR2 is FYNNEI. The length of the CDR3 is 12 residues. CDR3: CASAGHQETQYF. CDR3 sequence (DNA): TGTGCCAGCGCGGGCCATCAAGAGACCCAGTACTTC.

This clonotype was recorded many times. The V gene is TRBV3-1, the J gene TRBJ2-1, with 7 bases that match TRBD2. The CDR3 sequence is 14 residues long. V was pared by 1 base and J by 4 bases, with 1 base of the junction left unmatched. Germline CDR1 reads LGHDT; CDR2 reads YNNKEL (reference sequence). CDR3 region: CASSQAGGYNEQFF. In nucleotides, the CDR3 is TGTGCCAGCAGCCAAGCGGGGGGTTACAATGAGCAGTTCTTC.